Listed below are T cell receptor beta chains from one sample, sequenced in a study of blood T cells in healthy people across ages. Each CDR3 protein is one row after TCRdb ran MiXCR on the 5' RACE reads. The data show around 1,000,000 distinct CDR3 sequences, about 25% seen once. In addition, the sample was reused for a study of T cells of mothers and their children.

The sample comprised blood. The receptors were gathered from a girl aged 2 to 9 in good health. The CDR3 runs from the conserved cysteine through the conserved F or W. A D gene is named only where the DNA matches it firmly. Clone size appears in some rows only: once, few, many, or a class for an expanded clone.

>TRBJ2-1|.|TRBV2|16|TRBD2
TGTGCCAGCAGTGAATTAGTAGCGGGGGAATACAATGAGCAGTTCTTC
CASSELVAGEYNEQFF
>TRBJ2-7|few|TRBV3-1|15|.
TGTGCCAGCAGCCGGGGGCAGGGTTTTTCCTACGAGCAGTACTTC
CASSRGQGFSYEQYF
>TRBJ2-5|many|TRBV7-2|17|TRBD2
TGTGCCAGCAGCGCCGACCTTACTAGCGGGGGCCAAGAGACCCAGTACTTC
CASSADLTSGGQETQYF
>TRBJ2-7|.|TRBV29-1|16|TRBD1
TGCAGCGTTGAATTAATGGAGGGGACAGGGAGTTACGAGCAGTACTTC
CSVELMEGTGSYEQYF
>TRBJ2-4|few|TRBV6-1|16|.
TGTGCCAGCAGGGCCGGGGAGTGGGTAGCCAAAAACATTCAGTACTTC
CASRAGEWVAKNIQYF
>TRBJ2-3|few|TRBV12-3/TRBV12-4|12|.
TGTGCCAGCAGTTTATCAGCTAGGACGCAGTATTTT
CASSLSARTQYF
>TRBJ1-3|.|TRBV28|17|.
TGTGCCAGCAGCCCCCACGTCCCAGACTTCTCTGGAAACACCATATATTTT
CASSPHVPDFSGNTIYF
>TRBJ2-4|few|TRBV21-1|15|.
TGTGCCAGCAGCAAAGCGCGCACCATCGAAAACATTCAGTACTTC
CASSKARTIENIQYF
>TRBJ2-5|few|TRBV12-3/TRBV12-4|16|TRBD2
TGTGCCAGCAGCCCAAGACTAGCGGGCGGTAGAGAGACCCAGTACTTC
CASSPRLAGGRETQYF
>TRBJ2-7|.|TRBV29-1|16|.
TGCAGCGTTGTAGTTACAGCGACCTTCTTTGGCTACGAGCAGTACTTC
CSVVVTATFFGYEQYF
>TRBJ1-1|.|TRBV12-3/TRBV12-4|12|.
TGTGCCAGCACATTGACCCCCACTGAAGTTTTCTTT
CASTLTPTEVFF
>TRBJ2-7|few|TRBV29-1|12|.
TGCAGCGTTGTCGGACTCCCCTACGAGCAGTACTTC
CSVVGLPYEQYF
>TRBJ2-1|few|TRBV15|17|TRBD2
TGTGCCACCAGAGATTCCGGGACTAGCGGAGATTACAATGAGCAGTTCTTC
CATRDSGTSGDYNEQFF
>TRBJ1-2|.|TRBV5-6|11|.
TGTGCCAGCAGGAGAGACTATGGCTACACCTTC
CASRRDYGYTF
>TRBJ2-7|few|TRBV7-9|14|.
TGTGCCAGCAGCTCAATGACAGGTATCTACGAGCAGTACTTC
CASSSMTGIYEQYF
>TRBJ2-3|.|TRBV2|14|.
TGTGCCAGCAGGCCACTAGACTTCACAGATACGCAGTATTTT
CASRPLDFTDTQYF
>TRBJ2-1|.|TRBV7-9|17|TRBD1
TGTGCCAGCAGCTTAGGGGACAGTCCACGTCGATACAATGAGCAGTTCTTC
CASSLGDSPRRYNEQFF
>TRBJ1-1|.|TRBV6-5|14|.
TGTGCCAGCAGTTACTCAGGGGGGAGGGCTGAAGCTTTCTTT
CASSYSGGRAEAFF
>TRBJ2-3|few|TRBV7-6|16|TRBD2
TGTGCCAGCAGCCCAACTAGCGGGGGGGCCGCAGATACGCAGTATTTT
CASSPTSGGAADTQYF
>TRBJ2-3|few|TRBV2|14|.
TGTGCCAGCTCCAGGACAGCTAACACAGATACGCAGTATTTT
CASSRTANTDTQYF
>TRBJ1-1|.|TRBV7-2|13|.
TGTGCCAGCAGTTCTCTCATCCGGGGTGAAGCTTTCTTT
CASSSLIRGEAFF
>TRBJ1-1|.|TRBV28|12|.
TGTGCCAGCAGTACCCCCAACGAGGAAGCTTTCTTT
CASSTPNEEAFF
>TRBJ2-5|.|TRBV7-9|16|TRBD2
TGTGCCAGCAGCTATCGACTTTCGGGAGGGACAGAGACCCAGTACTTC
CASSYRLSGGTETQYF
>TRBJ2-5|.|TRBV28|15|.
TGTGCCAGCAGTTCCCGGGCCATTACCCAAGAGACCCAGTACTTC
CASSSRAITQETQYF
>TRBJ2-7|.|TRBV2|12|.
TGTGCCGGCACAGGGTCTTCCTACGAGCAGTACTTC
CAGTGSSYEQYF
>TRBJ2-5|few|TRBV29-1|13|.
TGCAGCGCTAGAGACAGGAGCCAAGAGACCCAGTACTTC
CSARDRSQETQYF
>TRBJ2-5|many|TRBV28|14|.
TGTGCCAGCAGTTCCCCAGCAGAATCGGAGACCCAGTACTTC
CASSSPAESETQYF
>TRBJ2-3|.|TRBV24-1|14|TRBD2
TGTGCCACCAGTGATAAAGCGGGGGGAGATACGCAGTATTTT
CATSDKAGGDTQYF
>TRBJ2-7|few|TRBV4-3|16|TRBD2
TGCGCCAGCAGCCGAAACATAGCGGGACAAACCTACGAGCAGTACTTC
CASSRNIAGQTYEQYF
>TRBJ2-1|few|TRBV28|12|.
TGTGCCAGCAGTCCCACAGGGATTGAGCAGTTCTTC
CASSPTGIEQFF
>TRBJ2-1|few|TRBV7-2|15|TRBD2
TGTGCCAGCAGCTTAGAGTCGGGGGGGCCAAATGAGCAGTTCTTC
CASSLESGGPNEQFF
>TRBJ2-1|.|TRBV15|16|.
TGTGCCACCAGCAGAGTCTTGGGGGCATCCTACAATGAGCAGTTCTTC
CATSRVLGASYNEQFF
>TRBJ2-1|.|TRBV20-1|12|TRBD2
TGCAGTGCCCTCGGGGGGTCGAATGAGCAGTTCTTC
CSALGGSNEQFF
>TRBJ1-2|.|TRBV7-2|14|.
TGTGCCAGCAGCTTAGGTTGGGACAACTATGGCTACACCTTC
CASSLGWDNYGYTF
>TRBJ2-5|.|TRBV6-2/TRBV6-3|13|.
TGTGCCAGCACCCTAAACTTCGGGGAGACCCAGTACTTC
CASTLNFGETQYF
>TRBJ2-7|.|TRBV6-6|15|TRBD1
TGTGCCAGCAGCCCGGGACAGGGGAAGCGCAACGAGCAGTACTTC
CASSPGQGKRNEQYF
>TRBJ2-5|.|TRBV12-3/TRBV12-4|15|TRBD1
TGTGCCAGCACCGCCGGGACAGGGGTCGAAGAGACCCAGTACTTC
CASTAGTGVEETQYF
>TRBJ2-7|.|TRBV13|15|TRBD2
TGTGCCAGCAGCTCAAACAGCGGGGGGGCTCGCGAGCAGTACTTC
CASSSNSGGAREQYF
>TRBJ2-3|.|TRBV4-1|15|.
TGCGCCAGCAGCCAAGATTGGGTCCGACCAGATACGCAGTATTTT
CASSQDWVRPDTQYF
>TRBJ1-3|few|TRBV4-3|16|.
TGCGCCAGCAGCCAAGACAAGGCGAGCTCTGGAAACACCATATATTTT
CASSQDKASSGNTIYF
>TRBJ2-7|few|TRBV7-9|15|.
TGTGCCAGCAGCTTAGATGGAGCTACTCGCCCCGAGCAGTACTTC
CASSLDGATRPEQYF
>TRBJ2-3|.|TRBV6-2/TRBV6-3|19|.
TGTGCCAGCAGTTACTCCTCCTTTCCCCGGGAGACTCACACAGATACGCAGTATTTT
CASSYSSFPRETHTDTQYF
>TRBJ1-1|once|TRBV28|15|.
TGTGCCAGCAGTCGCCCGGAAGGGTTGAACACTGAAGCTTTCTTT
CASSRPEGLNTEAFF
>TRBJ2-5|few|TRBV7-2|13|.
TGTGCCAGCAGCTTAGTACGGTGGGAGACCCAGTACTTC
CASSLVRWETQYF
>TRBJ2-7|.|TRBV10-3|20|TRBD2
TGTGCCATCAGTGTCTCTTGGATATCCTTTAGCGGGAGGGAGTCCTACGAGCAGTACTTC
CAISVSWISFSGRESYEQYF
>TRBJ2-1|.|TRBV27|13|TRBD2
TGTGCAGCCGGGACTAGCGGGTTCAATGAGCAGTTCTTC
CAAGTSGFNEQFF
>TRBJ1-1|.|TRBV19|12|.
TGTGCCAGTACCAGAGGTACCTTAGAAGCTTTCTTT
CASTRGTLEAFF
>TRBJ1-2|.|TRBV7-9|15|.
TGTGCCAGCAGCTTAGGGGCAGGGACCAACTATGGCTACACCTTC
CASSLGAGTNYGYTF
>TRBJ2-2|.|TRBV7-8|17|.
TGTGCCAGCAGCTCGATAGGGACGGCCACAAACACCGGGGAGCTGCTTTTT
CASSSIGTATNTGELLF
>TRBJ2-5|.|TRBV25-1|12|.
TGTGCCAGCAGTGGGGGGTCGGAGACCCAGTACTTC
CASSGGSETQYF
>TRBJ2-6|.|TRBV15|19|.
TGTGCCACCAGCAGAGATGTTATTTTATTGGTGGAGGGGGCCAACGTCCTGACTTTC
CATSRDVILLVEGANVLTF
>TRBJ2-3|.|TRBV4-1|16|.
TGCGCCAGCAGCCTCCCGACCACCCTTGGGATGGATACGCAGTATTTT
CASSLPTTLGMDTQYF
>TRBJ2-1|.|TRBV5-6|15|.
TGTGCCAGCAGCTTATCAACATACGGCGTAGGCGAGCAGTTCTTC
CASSLSTYGVGEQFF
>TRBJ2-1|few|TRBV20-1|13|.
TGCAGTCAAGGTCTGGCGAGAGGAGATGAGCAGTTCTTC
CSQGLARGDEQFF
>TRBJ2-3|few|TRBV9|15|TRBD2
TGTGCCAGCAGCGATAGGCGGGGGGGATCAGATACGCAGTATTTT
CASSDRRGGSDTQYF
>TRBJ2-2|.|TRBV7-6|16|.
TGTGCCAGCAGCCCAGGACTTCTTGGGAGCACCGGGGAGCTGTTTTTT
CASSPGLLGSTGELFF
>TRBJ1-4|.|TRBV5-1|14|.
TGCGCCAGCAGCTTGGGCGGGGTGAATGAAAAACTGTTTTTT
CASSLGGVNEKLFF
>TRBJ2-3|.|TRBV28|15|.
TGTGCCAGCATAGAGAGAGGGCTCAACACAGATACGCAGTATTTT
CASIERGLNTDTQYF
>TRBJ2-7|.|TRBV7-8|11|.
TGTGCCAGCAGCGTTCAACAGGTGCAGTACTTC
CASSVQQVQYF